This TCR beta chain originates from a study of post-analysis software for immune sequencing data. At the level of the study: The disease courses spanned relapsing-remitting, secondary progressive and progressive-relapsing forms of multiple sclerosis.

Study results and limitations: Several TRBV segments were more frequent in patients than controls; TRBV5-6, TRBV5-1 and TRBV20-1 belonged to this group. Significantly lower normalized Chao1 diversity was found in patients with multiple sclerosis relative to controls. Strong co-clustering by F measure linked samples that shared a preparation batch.

Unique molecular identifiers were built into the TCR beta cDNA libraries. Approximately 500,000 cDNA molecules were obtained per 1 to 10 million input T cells. TCRdb analysed the PCR reads with MiXCR anew, one entry per CDR3 protein. The sample lists some 800,000 distinct CDR3 sequences, roughly 50% occurring once. This CDR3 region has 14 residues. Germline trimming cut 6 bases from V and 2 bases from J; bases unmatched to any gene: 6. Per germline, CDR1 DFQATT and CDR2 SNEGSKA (reference sequence). With regard to this clonotype: As yet, its antigen is unknown.

Sequenced material: blood. The TCR comes from a girl under 18 with multiple sclerosis. The chain carries TRBV20-1 and TRBJ1-2; 10 bases agree with TRBD1. In nucleotides, the CDR3 is TGCAGTGCCAGACAGGACAGGGGGAACTATGGCTACACCTTC. It specifies CSARQDRGNYGYTF.